A single sample gave rise to the 5 T cell receptor beta chains below, sequenced in a study of T cell responses to AZD1222 COVID-19 vaccine. Profiled with immunoSEQ multiplex PCR; TCRdb holds only in-frame clones, not every one. The table lists 150,000 to 200,000 clones, roughly 92% of them singletons. Here the sequenced sample was peripheral blood, taken 28 days after the second AZD1222 dose. The receptors originated from an adult who received the AZD1222 COVID-19 vaccine.

The rearrangement joins TRBV5-8 to TRBJ2-5; 8 bases align to TRBD1. Trimming took 4 bases from V and 1 from J; bases not matched to a gene: 6. Germline values: CDR1 SGHTS, CDR2 YDEGEE. This CDR3 comprises 15 residues. The CDR3 reads CASSPGGGGQETQYF. DNA for the CDR3: TGTGCCAGCAGCCCAGGGGGCGGAGGCCAAGAGACCCAGTACTTC. Full variable domain (rest looked up from reference TRBV5-8 and TRBJ2-5): EAGVTQSPTHLIKTRGQQATLRCSPISGHTSVYWYQQALGLGLQFLLWYDEGEERNRGNFPPRFSGRQFPNYSSELNVNALELEDSALYLCASSPGGGGQETQYFGPGTRLLVL.

A single count supports this clone. The rearrangement uses TRBV27 and TRBJ2-7; 8 nucleotides match TRBD1. The CDR3 runs to 14 residues. With 6 bases clipped from V and 2 bases from J, the junction kept 6 bases outside the gene matches. Germline V gives CDR1 MNHEY, CDR2 SMNVEV (reference sequence). The CDR3 region has the DNA TGTGCCAGCAGCCTTGACAGGGGTCCCTACGAGCAGTACTTC. Protein sequence: CASSLDRGPYEQYF.

The gene calls are TRBV7-6 and TRBJ1-6; 8 nucleotides align to TRBD1. The CDR3 extends over 15 amino acids. V trimming: 4 bases; J trimming: 8 bases; junction bases outside the gene matches: 7. CDR1 and CDR2 from the germline V gene are SGHVS and FNYEAQ. DNA of the CDR3: TGTGCCAGCAGCTACAGACAGGGACAGGATTCACCCCTCCACTTT. Its translation is CASSYRQGQDSPLHF.

The rearrangement links TRBV19 to TRBJ1-2, with D unresolved. This CDR3 contains 12 residues. V gave up 10 bases and J gave up 5 bases, with 14 bases separating them. Germline loops: CDR1 LNHDA, CDR2 SQIVND (reference sequence). The CDR3 DNA follows: TGTGCCACCGAGAGGGTCGGGTATGGCTACACCTTC. Its protein is CATERVGYGYTF.

The genes are TRBV10-2 and TRBJ1-1, with D perhaps matching TRBD1 (6 bases). The V gene's germline CDR1 is WSHSY and CDR2 SAAADI. Trimming removed 3 bases from V and 3 bases from J, with 8 bases in between. The CDR3 is 13 residues long. This chain's CDR3 is CASSDSGDTEAFF. CDR3 nucleotide sequence: TGCGCCAGCAGTGACTCAGGGGACACTGAAGCTTTCTTT.